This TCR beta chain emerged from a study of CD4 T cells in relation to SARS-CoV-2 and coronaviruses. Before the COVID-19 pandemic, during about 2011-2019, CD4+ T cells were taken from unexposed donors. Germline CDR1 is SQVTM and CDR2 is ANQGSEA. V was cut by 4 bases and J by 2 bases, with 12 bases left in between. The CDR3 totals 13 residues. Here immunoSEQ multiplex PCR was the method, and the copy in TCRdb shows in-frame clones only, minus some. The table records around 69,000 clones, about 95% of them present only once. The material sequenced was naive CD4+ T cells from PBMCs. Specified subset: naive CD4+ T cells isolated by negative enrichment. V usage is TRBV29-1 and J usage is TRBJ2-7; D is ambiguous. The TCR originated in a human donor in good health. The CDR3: CSVVGKPPYEQYF. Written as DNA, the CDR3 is TGCAGCGTTGTGGGAAAACCACCCTACGAGCAGTACTTC.